This T cell receptor beta chain derives from a study of cytomegalovirus exposure and HLA in healthy donors. Study background: Most genotyped donors, 81% of around 370, had Caucasian-associated genetic ancestry. General study findings and limits: Researchers reported in a later analysis that a missense DCLRE1C variant was tied to TCR beta V- and J-gene trimming. Across donors, most TCRs were seen rarely, yet some public ones were widespread. Specificity for CMV antigens was confirmed in vitro for a few of the CMV-associated chains.

To note about this clone: Its antigen remains unknown.

Between the trimmed V and J ends, which lost 4 bases and 5 bases, there was a span of 20 bases. The CDR3 is 16 amino acids. Germline V CDR1 and CDR2: SGHRS, YFSETQ. With 60 Vbeta and 13 Jbeta primers, the PCR was carried out. Generated by immunoSEQ multiplex PCR, the TCRdb table keeps only in-frame clones and is missing some. This table holds 55,000 to 70,000 clones, about 80% found once. Sequencing was done on a sample of PBMCs. The clonotype comes from a woman aged 40 to 50 in good health and CMV-seronegative. The chain employs TRBV5-1 and TRBJ2-3; TRBD2 might be the D (6 bases). The CDR3 coding sequence is TGCGCCAGCAGCCTCGACGGGACTGGGGAATTAGATACGCAGTATTTT. Translated: CASSLDGTGELDTQYF.